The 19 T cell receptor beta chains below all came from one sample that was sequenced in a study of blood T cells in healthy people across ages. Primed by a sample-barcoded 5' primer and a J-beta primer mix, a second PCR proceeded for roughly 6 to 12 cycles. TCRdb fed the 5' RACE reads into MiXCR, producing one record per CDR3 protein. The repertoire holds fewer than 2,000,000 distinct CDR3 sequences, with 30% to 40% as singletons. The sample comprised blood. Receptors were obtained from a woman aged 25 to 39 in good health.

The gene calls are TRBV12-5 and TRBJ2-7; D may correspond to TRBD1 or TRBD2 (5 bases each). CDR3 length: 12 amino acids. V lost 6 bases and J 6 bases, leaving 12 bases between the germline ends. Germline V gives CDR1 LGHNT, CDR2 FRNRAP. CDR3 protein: CASGLRGVEQYF. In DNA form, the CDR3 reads TGTGCTAGTGGATTACGGGGCGTCGAGCAGTACTTC.

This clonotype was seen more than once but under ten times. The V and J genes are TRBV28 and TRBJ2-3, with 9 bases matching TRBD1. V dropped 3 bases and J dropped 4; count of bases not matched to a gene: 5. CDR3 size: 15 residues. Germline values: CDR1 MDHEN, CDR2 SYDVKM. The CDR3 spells CASSLRQGGADTQYF. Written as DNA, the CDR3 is TGTGCCAGCAGTTTGCGACAGGGGGGGGCAGATACGCAGTATTTT. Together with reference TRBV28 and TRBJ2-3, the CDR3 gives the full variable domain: DVKVTQSSRYLVKRTGEKVFLECVQDMDHENMFWYRQDPGLGLRLIYFSYDVKMKEKGDIPEGYSVSREKKERFSLILESASTNQTSMYLCASSLRQGGADTQYFGPGTRLTVL.

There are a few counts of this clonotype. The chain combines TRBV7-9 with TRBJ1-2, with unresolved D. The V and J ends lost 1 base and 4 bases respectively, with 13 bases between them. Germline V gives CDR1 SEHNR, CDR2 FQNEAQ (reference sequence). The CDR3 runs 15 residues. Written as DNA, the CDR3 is TGTGCCAGCAGCTTAGACGAGGTTCTGCGCTATGGCTACACCTTC. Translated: CASSLDEVLRYGYTF.

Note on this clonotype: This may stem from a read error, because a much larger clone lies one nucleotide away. The CDR3 DNA reads as TGTGCCAGCAGCTACCAGGAGGAGACCCAGTACTTC. Translating it yields CASSYQEETQYF. This chain uses TRBV12-3 or TRBV12-4 with TRBJ2-7, with unresolved D. The J call may be incorrect, as the DNA end agrees better with TRBJ2-5. The CDR3 is 12 amino acids.

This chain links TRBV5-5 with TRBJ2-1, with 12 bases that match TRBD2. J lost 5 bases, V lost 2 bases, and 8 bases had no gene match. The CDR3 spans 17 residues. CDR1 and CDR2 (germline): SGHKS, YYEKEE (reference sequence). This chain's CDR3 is CASSFWTSGVNDNEQFF. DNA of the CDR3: TGTGCCAGCAGCTTTTGGACTAGCGGGGTAAATGACAATGAGCAGTTCTTC.

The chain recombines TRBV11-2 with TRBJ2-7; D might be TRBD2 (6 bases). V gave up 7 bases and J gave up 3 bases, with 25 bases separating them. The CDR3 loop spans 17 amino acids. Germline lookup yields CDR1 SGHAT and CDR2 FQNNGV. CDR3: CASTKAAAGGLYYEQYF. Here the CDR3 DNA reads TGTGCCAGCACCAAGGCGGCGGCCGGGGGACTGTACTACGAGCAGTACTTC.

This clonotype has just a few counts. CDR3 bases: TGTGCCACGGGCCGGGATAGGAATGAGCAGTTCTTC. This gives the protein CATGRDRNEQFF. The V and J genes are TRBV24-1 and TRBJ2-1; D is possibly TRBD2 (5 bases). Germline V lookup: CDR1 KGHDR, CDR2 SFDVKD. Trimming took off 10 bases at V and 7 bases at J, with 13 bases between the two ends. There are 12 residues in the CDR3.

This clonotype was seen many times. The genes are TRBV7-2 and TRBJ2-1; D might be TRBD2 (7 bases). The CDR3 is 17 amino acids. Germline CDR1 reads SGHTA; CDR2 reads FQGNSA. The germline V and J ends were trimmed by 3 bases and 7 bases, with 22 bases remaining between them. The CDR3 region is CASSFLGSGGRRNEQFF. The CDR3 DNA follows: TGTGCCAGCAGCTTTCTAGGATCGGGGGGCCGGCGGAATGAGCAGTTCTTC.

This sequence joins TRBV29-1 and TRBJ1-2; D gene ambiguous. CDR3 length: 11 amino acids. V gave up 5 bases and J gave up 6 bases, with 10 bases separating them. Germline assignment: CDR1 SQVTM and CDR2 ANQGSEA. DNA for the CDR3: TGCAGCGTTTCAGATACCGATGGCTACACCTTC. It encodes CSVSDTDGYTF. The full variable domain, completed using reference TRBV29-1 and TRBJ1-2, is SAVISQKPSRDICQRGTSLTIQCQVDSQVTMMFWYRQQPGQSLTLIATANQGSEATYESGFVIDKFPISRPNLTFSTLTVSNMSPEDSSIYLCSVSDTDGYTFGSGTRLTVV.

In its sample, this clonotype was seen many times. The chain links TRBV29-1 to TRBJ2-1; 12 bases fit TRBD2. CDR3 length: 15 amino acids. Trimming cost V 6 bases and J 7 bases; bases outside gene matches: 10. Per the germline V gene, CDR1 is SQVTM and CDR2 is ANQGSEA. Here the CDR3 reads CSVGGLAGWGNEQFF. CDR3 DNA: TGCAGCGTGGGAGGACTAGCGGGATGGGGGAATGAGCAGTTCTTC.

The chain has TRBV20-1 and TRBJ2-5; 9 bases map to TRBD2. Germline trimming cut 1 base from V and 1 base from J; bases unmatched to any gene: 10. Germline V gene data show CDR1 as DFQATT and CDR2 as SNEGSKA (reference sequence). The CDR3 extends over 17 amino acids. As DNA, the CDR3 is TGCAGTGCTAGAGTAGCGGGAGAGTGGGGGTTCCAAGAGACCCAGTACTTC. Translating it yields CSARVAGEWGFQETQYF.

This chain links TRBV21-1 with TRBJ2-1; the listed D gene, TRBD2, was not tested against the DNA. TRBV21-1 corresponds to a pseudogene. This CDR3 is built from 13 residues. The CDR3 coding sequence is TGTGCCAGGATTGAGTCCGTCGTCCTTGAGCAGTTCTTC. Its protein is CARIESVVLEQFF.

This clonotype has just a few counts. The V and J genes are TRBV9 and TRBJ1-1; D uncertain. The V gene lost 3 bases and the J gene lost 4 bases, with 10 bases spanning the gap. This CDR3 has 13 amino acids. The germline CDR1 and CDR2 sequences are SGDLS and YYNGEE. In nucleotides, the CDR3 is TGTGCCAGCAGCGGATGGGTATCCACTGAAGCTTTCTTT. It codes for CASSGWVSTEAFF.

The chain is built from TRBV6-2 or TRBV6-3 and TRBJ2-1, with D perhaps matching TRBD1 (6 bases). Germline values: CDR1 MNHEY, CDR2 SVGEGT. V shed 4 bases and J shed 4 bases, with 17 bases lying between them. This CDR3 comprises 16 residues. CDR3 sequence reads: CASSSPSRGKYNEQFF. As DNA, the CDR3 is TGTGCCAGCAGTTCTCCTAGCAGGGGAAAATACAATGAGCAGTTCTTC.

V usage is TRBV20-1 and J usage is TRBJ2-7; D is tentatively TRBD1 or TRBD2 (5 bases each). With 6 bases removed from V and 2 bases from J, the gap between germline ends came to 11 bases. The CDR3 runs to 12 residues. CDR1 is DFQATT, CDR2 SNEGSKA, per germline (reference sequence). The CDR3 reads CSAGDPTYEQYF. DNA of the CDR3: TGCAGTGCCGGGGACCCCACCTACGAGCAGTACTTC.

The chain's CDR3 is CSAPLRTDTQYF. The CDR3 nucleotides read TGCAGTGCGCCTCTTCGCACAGATACGCAGTATTTT. The chain couples TRBV20-1 to TRBJ2-3; D not certain. V gave up 6 bases and J gave up 1 base, with 8 bases separating them. In germline, CDR1 is DFQATT, CDR2 SNEGSKA (reference sequence). The CDR3 has 12 amino acids.

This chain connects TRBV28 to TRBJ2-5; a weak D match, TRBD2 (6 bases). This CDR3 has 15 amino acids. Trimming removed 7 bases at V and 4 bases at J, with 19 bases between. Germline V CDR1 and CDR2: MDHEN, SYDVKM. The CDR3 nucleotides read TGTGCCAGCAATCCTCGGGCTAGCGAGTCAGAGACCCAGTACTTC. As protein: CASNPRASESETQYF.

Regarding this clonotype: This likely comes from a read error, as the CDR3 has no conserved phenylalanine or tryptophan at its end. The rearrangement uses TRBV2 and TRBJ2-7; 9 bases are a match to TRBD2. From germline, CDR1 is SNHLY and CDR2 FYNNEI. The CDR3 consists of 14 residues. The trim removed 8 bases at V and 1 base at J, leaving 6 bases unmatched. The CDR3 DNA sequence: TGTGCCAGCGGGAGCGGGGGGTTTTCCTACGAGCAGTACTCC. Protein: CASGSGGFSYEQYS.

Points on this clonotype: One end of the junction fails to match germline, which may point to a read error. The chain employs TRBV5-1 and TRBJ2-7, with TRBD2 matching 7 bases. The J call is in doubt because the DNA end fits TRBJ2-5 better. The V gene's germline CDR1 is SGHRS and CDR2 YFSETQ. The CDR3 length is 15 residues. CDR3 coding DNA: TGCGCCCGCAGCTTGTCCGGGGGGACCGGTGAGACCCAGTACTTC. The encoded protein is CARSLSGGTGETQYF.